These T cell receptor beta chains were read from a single sample in a study of CD8 T cells in ankylosing spondylitis. TCRdb re-analysed the 5' RACE reads in MiXCR, keeping a single row per CDR3 protein. The sample comprises some 840,000 distinct CDR3 sequences, around 11% of which are singletons, and roughly 0.51% rests with the top ten. The specimen was blood, either unsorted or a sorted T cell fraction (not recorded which). The receptors come from a male donor with ankylosing spondylitis. Each CDR3 is given with its conserved first and last residue. The D gene is left open where the match is weak. Expanded clones get a size class; other rows say once, few or many, or leave the size out.

J,D,length,V,size,CDR3
TRBJ2-1,NA,14,TRBV15,many,CATSNGPQYNEQFF
TRBJ1-5,NA,13,TRBV7-9,NA,CASSGGGTQPQHF
TRBJ2-3,NA,14,TRBV7-9,NA,CASSFGLGGDTQYF
TRBJ2-7,TRBD1,18,TRBV11-2,NA,CASSRDRRTGSKLYEQYF
TRBJ2-1,NA,15,TRBV5-1,few,CASSLTRNSYNEQFF
TRBJ2-3,TRBD1,14,TRBV20-1,few,CSASHPGGADTQYF
TRBJ1-2,TRBD1,15,TRBV5-5,few,CASSLGQGKIYGYTF
TRBJ2-3,NA,15,TRBV7-2,few,CASNSQGHITDTQYF
TRBJ2-5,NA,16,TRBV5-6,NA,CASASFRGSYQETQYF
TRBJ2-1,TRBD2,15,TRBV20-1,many,CSAKQSGGAYNEQFF
TRBJ2-1,NA,15,TRBV5-1,many,CASSLGGPRINEQFF
TRBJ1-1,NA,13,TRBV19,few,CASSPDYGPEAFF
TRBJ1-2,NA,12,TRBV6-6,NA,CASTPWEGGYTF
TRBJ1-5,TRBD1,16,TRBV3-1,NA,CASSQDRGQGMKPQHF
TRBJ1-2,NA,15,TRBV27,NA,CASTLRAAANYGYTF
TRBJ2-1,NA,14,TRBV4-3,few,CASSQGLGPNEQFF
TRBJ1-6,NA,13,TRBV29-1,few,CSVRREANSPLHF
TRBJ2-3,NA,15,TRBV7-2,few,CASSPYGGRTDTQYF
TRBJ2-3,TRBD2,17,TRBV7-6,NA,CASSLAYPGTTTDTQYF
TRBJ1-1,TRBD1,13,TRBV6-1,NA,CASRLQGDTEAFF
TRBJ1-1,NA,16,TRBV7-2,few,CASSLSVVSLYTEAFF
TRBJ2-7,NA,15,TRBV7-8,many,CASSLGWRSSYEQYF
TRBJ1-1,TRBD1,15,TRBV12-3/TRBV12-4,many,CASSLADREGTEAFF
TRBJ1-5,NA,13,TRBV27,NA,CASSGTAGGPQHF
TRBJ1-5,TRBD1,14,TRBV5-1,few,CASSLGTGQQPQHF
TRBJ2-7,TRBD2,16,TRBV12-3/TRBV12-4,few,CASSTFSGRGVDEQYF
TRBJ1-5,TRBD1,16,TRBV7-8,few,CASSYDRVGRNQPQHF
TRBJ2-5,NA,12,TRBV5-1,few,CASSFPPAPAYF
TRBJ2-2,NA,15,TRBV19,NA,CASTARGQNTGELFF
TRBJ2-3,NA,11,TRBV24-1,few,CATSDYDTQYF
TRBJ2-5,NA,15,TRBV7-6,NA,CASSLRGSTQETQYF
TRBJ1-4,NA,16,TRBV6-5,few,CASSSPGSATNEKLFF
TRBJ2-5,NA,18,TRBV7-7,many,CASSLGPNRGGDQETQYF
TRBJ1-1,NA,14,TRBV29-1,NA,CSVCGSGAETEAFF
TRBJ2-1,TRBD1,15,TRBV24-1,many,CATSDLGTGHNEQFF
TRBJ2-3,TRBD2,15,TRBV29-1,few,CSASGTSGLSHTQYF
TRBJ1-2,TRBD1,15,TRBV7-2,few,CASSLGDRPVSGYTF
TRBJ1-1,NA,14,TRBV5-1,few,CASTDLGAGTEAFF
TRBJ1-1,NA,13,TRBV5-4,NA,CASSFYAGTEAFF
TRBJ1-5,NA,15,TRBV4-3,NA,CASSQSAWGLTAQHF
TRBJ2-2,NA,15,TRBV7-2,NA,CASSLFRVGTGELLF
TRBJ1-1,TRBD1,13,TRBV28,few,CASSQQGLLEAFF
TRBJ1-2,NA,14,TRBV7-2,NA,CASSLRDGPYGYTF
TRBJ2-3,NA,11,TRBV20-1,few,CSAMNGDTQYF
TRBJ2-2,NA,15,TRBV7-8,few,CASSLGVVDTGELFF
TRBJ1-5,TRBD1,13,TRBV12-3/TRBV12-4,NA,CASTQQGFQPQHF
TRBJ2-1,NA,13,TRBV3-1,few,CASSPTHGDEQFF
TRBJ2-5,NA,15,TRBV20-1,NA,CSARLTRGAGETQYF
TRBJ1-1,NA,13,TRBV3-1,NA,CASSLAFGTEAFF